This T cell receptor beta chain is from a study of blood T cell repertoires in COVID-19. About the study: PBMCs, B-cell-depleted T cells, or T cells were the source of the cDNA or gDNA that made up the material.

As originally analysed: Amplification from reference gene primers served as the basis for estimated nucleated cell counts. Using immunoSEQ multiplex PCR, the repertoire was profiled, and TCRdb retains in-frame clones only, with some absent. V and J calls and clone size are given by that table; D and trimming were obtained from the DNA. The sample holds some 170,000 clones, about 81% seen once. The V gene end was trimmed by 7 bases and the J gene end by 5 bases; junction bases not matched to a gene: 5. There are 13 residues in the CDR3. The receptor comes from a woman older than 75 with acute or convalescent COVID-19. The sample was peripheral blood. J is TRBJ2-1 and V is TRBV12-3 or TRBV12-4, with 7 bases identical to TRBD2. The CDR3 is CASNPRGNNEQFF. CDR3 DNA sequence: TGTGCCAGCAACCCGCGGGGGAACAATGAGCAGTTCTTC.